This T cell receptor (beta chain) stems from a study of T cell changes during pregnancy in multiple sclerosis. The repertoire was sequenced with immunoSEQ multiplex PCR; TCRdb's copy has only in-frame clones and lacks some. The sample includes roughly 41,000 clones, 85% to 95% of them seen just once. Germline CDR1 is MNHEY and CDR2 is SMNVEV (reference sequence). V was cut by 3 bases and J by 4 bases, with 10 bases left in between. The CDR3 spans 14 residues. The receptor was derived from a female donor with multiple sclerosis, enrolled in a pregnancy study. The sample in question was CD8+ T cells from peripheral blood mononuclear cells, obtained in the third trimester of pregnancy. The J gene is TRBJ1-3, the V gene TRBV27; tentative D call: TRBD1 (6 bases). The CDR3 loop reads CASSLDSTGNTIYF. In nucleotides, the CDR3 is TGTGCCAGCAGTTTGGACAGCACCGGAAACACCATATATTTT.